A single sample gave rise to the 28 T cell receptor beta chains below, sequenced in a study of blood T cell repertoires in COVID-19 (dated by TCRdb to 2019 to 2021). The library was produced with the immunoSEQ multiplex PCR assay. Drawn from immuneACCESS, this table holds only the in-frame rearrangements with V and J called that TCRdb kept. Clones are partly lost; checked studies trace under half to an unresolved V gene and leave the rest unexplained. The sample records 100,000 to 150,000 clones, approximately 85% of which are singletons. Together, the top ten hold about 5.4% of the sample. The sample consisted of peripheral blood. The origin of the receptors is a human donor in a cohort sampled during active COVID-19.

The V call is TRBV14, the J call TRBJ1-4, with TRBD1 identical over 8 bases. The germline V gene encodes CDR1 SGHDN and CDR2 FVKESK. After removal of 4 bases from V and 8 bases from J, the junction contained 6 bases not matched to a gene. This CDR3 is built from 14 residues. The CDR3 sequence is CASSRQGSYEKLFF. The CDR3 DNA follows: TGTGCCAGCAGCCGACAGGGGTCATACGAAAAACTGTTTTTT.

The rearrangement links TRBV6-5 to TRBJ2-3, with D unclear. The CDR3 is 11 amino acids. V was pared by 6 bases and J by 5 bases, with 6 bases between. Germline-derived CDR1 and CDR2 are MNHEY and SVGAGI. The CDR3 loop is CASRFGDTQYF. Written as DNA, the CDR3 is TGTGCCAGCAGGTTCGGAGATACGCAGTATTTT.

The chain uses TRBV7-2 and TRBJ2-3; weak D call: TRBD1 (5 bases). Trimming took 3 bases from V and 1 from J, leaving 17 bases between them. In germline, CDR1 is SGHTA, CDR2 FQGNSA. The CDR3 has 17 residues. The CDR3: CASSLRDRGRGTDTQYF. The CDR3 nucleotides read TGTGCCAGCAGCTTGCGTGATAGGGGTAGAGGCACAGATACGCAGTATTTT.

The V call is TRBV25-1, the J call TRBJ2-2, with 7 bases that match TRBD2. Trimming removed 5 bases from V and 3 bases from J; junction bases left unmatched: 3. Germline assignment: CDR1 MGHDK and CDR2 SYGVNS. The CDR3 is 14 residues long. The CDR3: CASSPSGYTGELFF. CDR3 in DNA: TGTGCCAGCAGTCCTAGCGGATACACCGGGGAGCTGTTTTTT.

The CDR3 nucleotides are TGTGCCAGCAGCGTGACAGAGAAAGCAGATACGCAGTATTTT. This sequence encodes CASSVTEKADTQYF. The chain uses TRBV7-6 and TRBJ2-3; TRBD1 is a possible D gene (5 bases). V was clipped by 5 bases and J by 4 bases, with 13 bases between them. CDR1 is SGHVS and CDR2 is FNYEAQ in the germline V gene. This CDR3 contains 14 residues.

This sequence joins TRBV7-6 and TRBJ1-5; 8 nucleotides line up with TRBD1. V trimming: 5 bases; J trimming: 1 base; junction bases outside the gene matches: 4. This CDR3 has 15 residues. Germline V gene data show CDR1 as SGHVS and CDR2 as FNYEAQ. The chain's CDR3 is CASSLGTGSNQPQHF. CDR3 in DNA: TGTGCCAGCAGCCTCGGGACAGGAAGCAATCAGCCCCAGCATTTT.

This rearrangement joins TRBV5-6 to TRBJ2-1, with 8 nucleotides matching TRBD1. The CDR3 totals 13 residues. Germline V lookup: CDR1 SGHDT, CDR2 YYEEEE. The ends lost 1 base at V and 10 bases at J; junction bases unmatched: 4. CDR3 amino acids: CASSLSGGNEQFF. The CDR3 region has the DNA TGTGCCAGCAGCTTGTCAGGGGGCAACGAGCAGTTCTTC.

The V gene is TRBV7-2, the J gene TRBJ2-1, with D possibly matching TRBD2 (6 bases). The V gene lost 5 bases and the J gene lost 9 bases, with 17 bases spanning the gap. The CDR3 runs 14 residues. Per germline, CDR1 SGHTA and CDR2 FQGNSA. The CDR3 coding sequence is TGTGCCAGCAGCATAATTTCGGGACTTGTTGAGCAGTTCTTC. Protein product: CASSIISGLVEQFF.

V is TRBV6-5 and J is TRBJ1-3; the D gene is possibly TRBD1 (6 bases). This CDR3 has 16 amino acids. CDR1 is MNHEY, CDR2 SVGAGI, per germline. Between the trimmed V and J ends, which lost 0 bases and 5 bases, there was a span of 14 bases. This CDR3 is CASSYSTGLSRNTIYF. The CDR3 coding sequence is TGTGCCAGCAGTTACTCGACAGGCCTTTCCAGAAACACCATATATTTT.

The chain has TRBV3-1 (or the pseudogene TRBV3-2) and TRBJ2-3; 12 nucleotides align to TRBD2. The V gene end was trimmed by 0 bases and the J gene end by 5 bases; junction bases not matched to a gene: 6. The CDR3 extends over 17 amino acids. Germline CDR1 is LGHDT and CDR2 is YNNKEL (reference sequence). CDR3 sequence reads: CASSQDLLAGGRDTQYF. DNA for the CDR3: TGTGCCAGCAGCCAAGATCTGCTAGCGGGAGGGCGAGATACGCAGTATTTT.

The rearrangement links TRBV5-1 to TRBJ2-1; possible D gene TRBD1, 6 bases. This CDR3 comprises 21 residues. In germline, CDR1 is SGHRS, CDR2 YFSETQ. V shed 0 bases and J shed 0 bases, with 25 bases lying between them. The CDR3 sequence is CASSLVSQLFGEGGSYNEQFF. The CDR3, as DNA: TGCGCCAGCAGCTTGGTAAGCCAGTTGTTCGGAGAAGGGGGCTCCTACAATGAGCAGTTCTTC. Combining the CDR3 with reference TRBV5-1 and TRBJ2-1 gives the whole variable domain KAGVTQTPRYLIKTRGQQVTLSCSPISGHRSVSWYQQTPGQGLQFLFEYFSETQRNKGNFPGRFSGRQFSNSRSEMNVSTLELGDSALYLCASSLVSQLFGEGGSYNEQFFGPGTRLTVL.

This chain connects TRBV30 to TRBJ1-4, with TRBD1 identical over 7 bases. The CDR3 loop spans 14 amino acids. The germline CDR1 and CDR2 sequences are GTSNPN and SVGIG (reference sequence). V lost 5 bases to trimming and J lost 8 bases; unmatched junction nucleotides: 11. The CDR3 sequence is CAWGADREGEKLFF. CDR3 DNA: TGTGCCTGGGGGGCAGACAGGGAAGGAGAAAAACTGTTTTTT.

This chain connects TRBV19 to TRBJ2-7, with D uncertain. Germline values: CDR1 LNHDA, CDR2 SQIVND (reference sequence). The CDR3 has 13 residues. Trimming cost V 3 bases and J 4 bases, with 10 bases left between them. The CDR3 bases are TGTGCCAGTAGTATTCTCGCCGAGTACGAGCAGTACTTC. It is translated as CASSILAEYEQYF.

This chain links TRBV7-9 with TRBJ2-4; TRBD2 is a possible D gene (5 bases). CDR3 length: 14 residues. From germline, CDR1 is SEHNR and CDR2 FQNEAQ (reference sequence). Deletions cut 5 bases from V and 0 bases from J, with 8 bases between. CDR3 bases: TGTGCCAGCAGCCCTCGGGGAGCCAAAAACATTCAGTACTTC. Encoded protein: CASSPRGAKNIQYF.

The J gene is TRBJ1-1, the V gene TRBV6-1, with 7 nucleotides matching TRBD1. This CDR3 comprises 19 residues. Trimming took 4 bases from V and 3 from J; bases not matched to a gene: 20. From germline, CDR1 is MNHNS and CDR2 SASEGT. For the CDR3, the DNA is TGTGCCAGCAGTGGAATCCCGGGACAGTTTTCTCAAAAGGACACTGAAGCTTTCTTT. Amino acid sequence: CASSGIPGQFSQKDTEAFF.

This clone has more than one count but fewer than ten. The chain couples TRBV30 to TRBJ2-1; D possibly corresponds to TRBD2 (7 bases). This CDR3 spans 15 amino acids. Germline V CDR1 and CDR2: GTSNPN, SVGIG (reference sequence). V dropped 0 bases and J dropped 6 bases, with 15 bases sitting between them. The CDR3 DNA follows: TGTGCCTGGAGTGTACTTGTCGGGGGGCCCAATGAGCAGTTCTTC. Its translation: CAWSVLVGGPNEQFF.

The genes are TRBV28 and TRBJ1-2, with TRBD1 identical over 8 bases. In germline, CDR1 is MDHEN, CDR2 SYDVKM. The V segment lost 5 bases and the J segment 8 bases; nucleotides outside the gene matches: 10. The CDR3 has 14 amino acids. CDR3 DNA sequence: TGTGCCAGCAGTAATACAGGGGGGGTTCGAGGCTACACCTTC. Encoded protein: CASSNTGGVRGYTF.

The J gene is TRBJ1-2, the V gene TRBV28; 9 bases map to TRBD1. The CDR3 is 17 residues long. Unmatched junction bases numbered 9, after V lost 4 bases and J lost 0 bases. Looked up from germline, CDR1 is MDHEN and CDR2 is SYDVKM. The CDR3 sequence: CASSSPGQGLANYGYTF. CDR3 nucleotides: TGTGCCAGCAGTTCCCCGGGACAGGGCTTAGCTAACTATGGCTACACCTTC.

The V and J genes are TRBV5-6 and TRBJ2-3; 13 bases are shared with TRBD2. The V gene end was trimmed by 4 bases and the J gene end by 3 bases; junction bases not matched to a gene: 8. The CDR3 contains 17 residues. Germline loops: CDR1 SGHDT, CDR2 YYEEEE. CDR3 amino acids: CASSPGLAGLWTDTQYF. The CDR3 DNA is TGTGCCAGCAGCCCGGGACTAGCGGGACTGTGGACAGATACGCAGTATTTT.

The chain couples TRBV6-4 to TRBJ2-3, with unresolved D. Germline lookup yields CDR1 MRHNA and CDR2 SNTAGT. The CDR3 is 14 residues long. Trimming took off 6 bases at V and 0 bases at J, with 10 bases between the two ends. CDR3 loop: CASSLTPSTDTQYF. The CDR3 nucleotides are TGTGCCAGCAGCCTTACACCTAGCACAGATACGCAGTATTTT.

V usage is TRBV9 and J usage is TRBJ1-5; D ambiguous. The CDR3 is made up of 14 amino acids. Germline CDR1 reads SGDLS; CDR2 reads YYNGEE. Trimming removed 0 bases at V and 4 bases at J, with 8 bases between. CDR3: CASSVGHQNQPQHF. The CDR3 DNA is TGTGCCAGCAGCGTAGGGCACCAGAATCAGCCCCAGCATTTT.

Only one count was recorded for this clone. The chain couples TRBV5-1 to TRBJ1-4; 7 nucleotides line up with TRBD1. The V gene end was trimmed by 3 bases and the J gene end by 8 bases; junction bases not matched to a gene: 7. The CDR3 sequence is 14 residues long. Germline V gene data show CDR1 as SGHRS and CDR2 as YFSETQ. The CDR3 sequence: CASSSAGTEEKLFF. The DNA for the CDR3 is TGCGCCAGCAGCTCCGCCGGGACAGAGGAAAAACTGTTTTTT. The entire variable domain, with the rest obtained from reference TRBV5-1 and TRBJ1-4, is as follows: KAGVTQTPRYLIKTRGQQVTLSCSPISGHRSVSWYQQTPGQGLQFLFEYFSETQRNKGNFPGRFSGRQFSNSRSEMNVSTLELGDSALYLCASSSAGTEEKLFFGSGTQLSVL.

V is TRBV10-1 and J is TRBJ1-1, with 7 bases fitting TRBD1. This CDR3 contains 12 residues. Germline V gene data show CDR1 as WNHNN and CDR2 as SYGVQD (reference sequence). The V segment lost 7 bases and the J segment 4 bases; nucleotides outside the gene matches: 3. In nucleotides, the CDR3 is TGCGCCAGCAAGGGACAGACCACTGAAGCTTTCTTT. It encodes CASKGQTTEAFF.

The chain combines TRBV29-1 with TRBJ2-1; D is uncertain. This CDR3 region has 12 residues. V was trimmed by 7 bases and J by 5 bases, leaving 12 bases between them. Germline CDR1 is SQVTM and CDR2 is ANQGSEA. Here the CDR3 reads CSAEIRDNEQFF. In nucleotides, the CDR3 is TGCAGCGCCGAAATTAGAGACAATGAGCAGTTCTTC.

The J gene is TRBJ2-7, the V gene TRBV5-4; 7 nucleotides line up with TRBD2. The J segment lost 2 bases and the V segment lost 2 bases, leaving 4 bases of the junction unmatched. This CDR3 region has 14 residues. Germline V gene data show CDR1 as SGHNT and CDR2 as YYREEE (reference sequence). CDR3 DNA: TGTGCCAGCAGCTTTCGCGGGAGAACCTACGAGCAGTACTTC. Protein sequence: CASSFRGRTYEQYF.

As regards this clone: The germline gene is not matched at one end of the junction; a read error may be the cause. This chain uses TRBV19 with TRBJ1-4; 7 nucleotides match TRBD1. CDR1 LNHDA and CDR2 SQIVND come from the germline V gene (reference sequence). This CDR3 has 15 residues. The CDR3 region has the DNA TGTGCCAGTAGGATAGGACAGGCGGGTAATGAAAAACTGTTTTTT. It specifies CASRIGQAGNEKLFF. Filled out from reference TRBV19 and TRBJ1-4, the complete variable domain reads DGGITQSPKYLFRKEGQNVTLSCEQNLNHDAMYWYRQDPGQGLRLIYYSQIVNDFQKGDIAEGYSVSREKKESFPLTVTSAQKNPTAFYLCASRIGQAGNEKLFFGSGTQLSVL.

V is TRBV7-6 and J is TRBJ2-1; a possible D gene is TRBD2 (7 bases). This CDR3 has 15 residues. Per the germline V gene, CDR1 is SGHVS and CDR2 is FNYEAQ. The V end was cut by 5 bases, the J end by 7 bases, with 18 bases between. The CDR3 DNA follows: TGTGCCAGCAGCGCCAATCGAGGGAGGGGGAATGAGCAGTTCTTC. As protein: CASSANRGRGNEQFF.

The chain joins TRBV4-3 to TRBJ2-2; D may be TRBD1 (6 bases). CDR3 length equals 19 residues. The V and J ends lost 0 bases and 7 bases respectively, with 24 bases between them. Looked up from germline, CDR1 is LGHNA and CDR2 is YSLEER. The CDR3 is CASSQETPSGDRLDGELFF. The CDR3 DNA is TGCGCCAGCAGCCAAGAAACCCCGAGCGGAGACAGGTTGGACGGGGAGCTGTTTTTT.